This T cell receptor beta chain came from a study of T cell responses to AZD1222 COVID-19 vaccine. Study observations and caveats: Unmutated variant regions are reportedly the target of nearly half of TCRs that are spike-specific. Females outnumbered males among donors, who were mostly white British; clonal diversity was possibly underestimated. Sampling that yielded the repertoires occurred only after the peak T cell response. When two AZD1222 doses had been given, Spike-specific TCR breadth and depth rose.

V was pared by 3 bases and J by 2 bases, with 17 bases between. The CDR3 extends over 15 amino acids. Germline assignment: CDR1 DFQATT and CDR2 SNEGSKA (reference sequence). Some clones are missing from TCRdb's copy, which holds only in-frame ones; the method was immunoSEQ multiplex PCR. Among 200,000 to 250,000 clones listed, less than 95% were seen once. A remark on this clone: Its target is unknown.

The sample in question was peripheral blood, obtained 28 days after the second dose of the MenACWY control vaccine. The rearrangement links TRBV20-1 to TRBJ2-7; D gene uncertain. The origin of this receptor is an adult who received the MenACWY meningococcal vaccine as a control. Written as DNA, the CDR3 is TGCAGTGCTAGTTCGGCAGGAGTAGGGACCTACGAGCAGTACTTC. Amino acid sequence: CSASSAGVGTYEQYF.